This T cell receptor (beta chain) was sequenced for a study of cytomegalovirus exposure and HLA in healthy donors. The V gene's germline CDR1 is SGHRS and CDR2 YFSETQ. The CDR3 loop spans 15 amino acids. V lost 3 bases and J 1 base, leaving 14 bases between the germline ends. About this clone: Its antigen is as yet unknown.

Study results and limitations: There were some public TCRs occurring in many donors, but most TCR sequences were rare.

Primers included in the PCR were 60 Vbeta and 13 Jbeta primers. Repertoires were generated with immunoSEQ multiplex PCR, while TCRdb's copy carries only in-frame clones and drops some. This table has some 140,000 clones, roughly 9.6% appearing once. The sequencing sample was made of PBMCs. The receptor was isolated from a woman aged 40 to 55 in good health and CMV-seropositive. The V and J genes are TRBV5-1 and TRBJ2-7; D possibly corresponds to TRBD2 (6 bases). CDR3 DNA sequence: TGCGCCAGCAGCTGGAGGGACGGATTTTCCTACGAGCAGTACTTC. Translating gives CASSWRDGFSYEQYF.